A single sample gave rise to the 32 T cell receptor beta chains below, sequenced in a study of blood T cell repertoires in COVID-19. Measured with immunoSEQ multiplex PCR; TCRdb has only the in-frame clones, and not every one. The table includes 200,000 to 250,000 clones, more than 70% detected once. Sequenced sample: peripheral blood. The receptors shown here come from a woman aged 80 or older with acute or convalescent COVID-19.

The chain uses TRBV5-1 and TRBJ2-5, with TRBD1 as a possible D gene (6 bases). The CDR3 runs 14 residues. CDR1 and CDR2 from the germline V gene are SGHRS and YFSETQ. V dropped 0 bases and J dropped 5 bases, with 11 bases sitting between them. Written as DNA, the CDR3 is TGCGCCAGCAGCTTGGTCCAGGGGACGGAGACCCAGTACTTC. Translating it yields CASSLVQGTETQYF.

V and J are TRBV27 and TRBJ1-2; D is unclear. The CDR3 has 15 amino acids. Trimming pared 2 bases from V and 7 bases from J, leaving 17 bases between. Germline assignment: CDR1 MNHEY and CDR2 SMNVEV (reference sequence). The CDR3 region is CASSLRHGIAGGYTF. CDR3 DNA: TGTGCCAGCAGTTTAAGACATGGGATTGCGGGTGGCTACACCTTC.

The V and J genes are TRBV19 and TRBJ1-1, with D possibly being TRBD1 (6 bases). There are 14 residues in the CDR3. From germline, CDR1 is LNHDA and CDR2 SQIVND (reference sequence). Trimming took 6 bases from V and 0 from J, leaving 11 bases between them. The CDR3, as DNA: TGTGCCAGTAGACCAGGGGACATGAACACTGAAGCTTTCTTT. Translated, it gives CASRPGDMNTEAFF.

The chain joins TRBV5-8 to TRBJ1-5, with TRBD1 matching 8 bases. The germline V gene encodes CDR1 SGHTS and CDR2 YDEGEE. V shed 2 bases and J 7 bases; nucleotides not matched to a gene: 2. The CDR3 sequence is 13 residues long. DNA of the CDR3: TGTGCCAGCAGCTTACAGGGGGGCCAGCCCCAGCATTTT. Amino acid sequence: CASSLQGGQPQHF.

The CDR3: CASSKEGGISNQPQHF. The CDR3, as DNA: TGTGCCAGTAGTAAGGAGGGAGGGATTAGCAATCAGCCCCAGCATTTT. The chain carries TRBV19 and TRBJ1-5, with D unclear. Germline lookup yields CDR1 LNHDA and CDR2 SQIVND (reference sequence). This CDR3 spans 16 amino acids. Trimming removed 4 bases at V and 0 bases at J, with 13 bases between.

This chain uses TRBV27 with TRBJ1-2; unclear D gene. The length of the CDR3 is 16 residues. Germline V gene lookup returns CDR1 MNHEY and CDR2 SMNVEV (reference sequence). The V gene lost 5 bases and the J gene lost 3 bases, with 19 bases spanning the gap. CDR3 region: CASSPWALISHYGYTF. For the CDR3, the DNA is TGTGCCAGCAGTCCTTGGGCCCTCATAAGTCACTATGGCTACACCTTC.

V gene TRBV5-1 combines with J gene TRBJ1-1, with 8 nucleotides matching TRBD1. Germline V gene data show CDR1 as SGHRS and CDR2 as YFSETQ. This CDR3 spans 15 amino acids. Trimming removed 4 bases from V and 2 bases from J; junction bases left unmatched: 7. The CDR3 DNA sequence: TGCGCCAGCAGCAGGGACGGACAGGGCAACACTGAAGCTTTCTTT. Protein: CASSRDGQGNTEAFF.

The chain carries TRBV6-2 or TRBV6-3 and TRBJ1-1, with D uncertain. V was clipped by 1 base and J by 1 base, with 4 bases between them. The germline gives CDR1 MNHEY, CDR2 SVGEGT. This CDR3 region has 13 residues. The CDR3 is CASSYWQNTEAFF. The CDR3 bases are TGTGCCAGCAGTTACTGGCAGAACACTGAAGCTTTCTTT.

The DNA for the CDR3 is TGTGCCAGCAGCCAAGTATCCCCGGGGTCCGAGCAGTACTTC. Translation gives CASSQVSPGSEQYF. The genes are TRBV3-1 (or the pseudogene TRBV3-2) and TRBJ2-7, with a tentative D call TRBD2 (5 bases). Germline-derived CDR1 and CDR2 are LGHDT and YNNKEL (reference sequence). The CDR3 consists of 14 residues. Trimming took off 1 base at V and 6 bases at J, with 13 bases between the two ends.

This clone was counted a few times. V usage is TRBV9 and J usage is TRBJ1-2; tentative D call: TRBD1 (5 bases). The CDR3 is made up of 15 amino acids. Germline CDR1 SGDLS, CDR2 YYNGEE. V lost 0 bases and J lost 3, with 12 bases in between. The CDR3 region has the DNA TGTGCCAGCAGCGTAGACGTAGGGGTCGACTATGGCTACACCTTC. It is translated as CASSVDVGVDYGYTF. Filled out from reference TRBV9 and TRBJ1-2, the complete variable domain reads DSGVTQTPKHLITATGQRVTLRCSPRSGDLSVYWYQQSLDQGLQFLIQYYNGEERAKGNILERFSAQQFPDLHSELNLSSLELGDSALYFCASSVDVGVDYGYTFGSGTRLTVV.

This clone was observed once. The chain combines TRBV6-5 with TRBJ1-1, with 7 bases matching TRBD1. Per germline, CDR1 MNHEY and CDR2 SVGAGI. After removal of 0 bases from V and 5 bases from J, the junction contained 3 bases not matched to a gene. The CDR3 extends over 14 amino acids. CDR3 sequence reads: CASSYSTGRTEAFF. As DNA, the CDR3 is TGTGCCAGCAGTTACTCGACAGGGAGGACTGAAGCTTTCTTT.

The V and J genes are TRBV19 and TRBJ2-7, with D maybe TRBD2 (5 bases). Germline lookup yields CDR1 LNHDA and CDR2 SQIVND (reference sequence). The CDR3 extends over 13 amino acids. V was trimmed by 5 bases and J by 6 bases, leaving 14 bases between them. The CDR3, as DNA: TGTGCCAGTAGTTCCCCAGAGGGTGGCGAGCAGTACTTC. Its translation is CASSSPEGGEQYF.

The chain couples TRBV5-1 to TRBJ1-1, with a possible D match to TRBD1 (5 bases). The CDR3 is 15 amino acids. With 0 bases removed from V and 4 bases from J, the gap between germline ends came to 13 bases. The germline V gene has CDR1 SGHRS and CDR2 YFSETQ. The CDR3 region has the DNA TGCGCCAGCAGCTTGGGTACTACAGGACCCACTGAAGCTTTCTTT. It codes for CASSLGTTGPTEAFF.

V usage is TRBV28 and J usage is TRBJ1-5; D call uncertain. The CDR3 is 14 amino acids. Germline CDR1 and CDR2: MDHEN and SYDVKM. Trimming removed 3 bases at V and 4 bases at J, with 10 bases between. DNA of the CDR3: TGTGCCAGCAGTTTCCCGGGGTGGAATCAGCCCCAGCATTTT. Translating gives CASSFPGWNQPQHF.

This clone is a singleton in its sample. This chain links TRBV14 with TRBJ1-1; the match to TRBD1 covers 10 bases. Germline V CDR1 and CDR2: SGHDN, FVKESK. V lost 4 bases to trimming and J lost 3 bases; unmatched junction nucleotides: 8. This CDR3 has 16 amino acids. The CDR3, as DNA: TGTGCCAGCAGCCTTTGGACAGGGGGTATGGACACTGAAGCTTTCTTT. It codes for CASSLWTGGMDTEAFF.

The rearrangement links TRBV6-5 to TRBJ1-6; 9 bases are a match to TRBD1. The V segment lost 6 bases and the J segment 7 bases; nucleotides outside the gene matches: 7. CDR1 MNHEY and CDR2 SVGAGI come from the germline V gene. The length of the CDR3 is 15 residues. CDR3 region: CASSRGQGANSPLHF. The CDR3 nucleotides read TGTGCCAGCAGCCGGGGACAGGGTGCAAATTCACCCCTCCACTTT.

The V gene is TRBV3-1 (or the pseudogene TRBV3-2), the J gene TRBJ2-3; 10 bases fit TRBD1. The CDR3 consists of 15 residues. Germline CDR1 is LGHDT and CDR2 is YNNKEL (reference sequence). CDR3 DNA: TGTGCGTCGTCCCTGGGACAGGGGTATTCAGATACGCAGTATTTT. This gives the protein CASSLGQGYSDTQYF.

The DNA of the CDR3 is TGTGCCAGCAGTTTGTCCCGGGGGGGAATCTGGGGCTACACCTTC. Its protein is CASSLSRGGIWGYTF. This chain uses TRBV28 with TRBJ1-2; possibly TRBD1 for D (5 bases). The CDR3 has 15 amino acids. The germline V gene has CDR1 MDHEN and CDR2 SYDVKM. Trimming removed 3 bases at V and 8 bases at J, with 19 bases between.

The chain carries TRBV7-2 and TRBJ1-5, with D perhaps matching TRBD1 (6 bases). CDR1 SGHTA and CDR2 FQGNSA come from the germline V gene. This CDR3 has 15 amino acids. The V gene lost 4 bases and the J gene lost 1 base, with 11 bases spanning the gap. The CDR3 reads CASSSMTGSNQPQHF. Here the CDR3 DNA reads TGTGCCAGCAGCTCCATGACAGGAAGCAATCAGCCCCAGCATTTT.

This clone was seen just once. V gene TRBV5-1 combines with J gene TRBJ1-1; 9 bases match TRBD1. There are 15 residues in the CDR3. CDR1 SGHRS and CDR2 YFSETQ come from the germline V gene. With V trimmed by 4 bases and J by 3 bases, 7 bases remained unmatched. The CDR3 nucleotides are TGCGCCAGCAGCAAACGACAGGGGGGAGACACTGAAGCTTTCTTT. It specifies CASSKRQGGDTEAFF.

The V gene is TRBV19, the J gene TRBJ1-1, with D unclear. This CDR3 spans 13 amino acids. From germline, CDR1 is LNHDA and CDR2 SQIVND (reference sequence). V was pared by 6 bases and J by 4 bases, with 12 bases between. Here the CDR3 DNA reads TGTGCCAGTAGACTCCCGGGAGGCACTGAAGCTTTCTTT. Amino acids: CASRLPGGTEAFF. Looking up the rest from reference TRBV19 and TRBJ1-1 gives the full variable domain: DGGITQSPKYLFRKEGQNVTLSCEQNLNHDAMYWYRQDPGQGLRLIYYSQIVNDFQKGDIAEGYSVSREKKESFPLTVTSAQKNPTAFYLCASRLPGGTEAFFGQGTRLTVV.

J is TRBJ1-2 and V is TRBV27, with D maybe TRBD1 (5 bases). The CDR3 contains 15 residues. Trimming left V 0 bases short and J 7 bases short, with 15 bases between. From germline, CDR1 is MNHEY and CDR2 SMNVEV (reference sequence). The CDR3 sequence is CASSLSGGVSGGYTF. The CDR3 nucleotides are TGTGCCAGCAGTTTATCGGGGGGGGTATCGGGTGGCTACACCTTC.

The V call is TRBV6-5, the J call TRBJ1-4; TRBD1 agrees at 7 bases. The CDR3 totals 14 residues. The ends lost 6 bases at V and 7 bases at J; junction bases unmatched: 8. Germline-derived CDR1 and CDR2 are MNHEY and SVGAGI. CDR3 sequence: CASSLQGSSEKLFF. The CDR3 bases are TGTGCCAGCAGCCTACAGGGGTCTAGTGAAAAACTGTTTTTT.

CDR3 DNA sequence: TGTGCCAGCAGTCCCCCGGGACAGGGTCCGGGGGATGGCTACACCTTC. This encodes CASSPPGQGPGDGYTF. The chain carries TRBV6-2 or TRBV6-3 and TRBJ1-2, with 9 bases lining up with TRBD1. The CDR3 sequence is 16 residues long. The V gene end was trimmed by 5 bases and the J gene end by 6 bases; junction bases not matched to a gene: 13. Germline V gene lookup returns CDR1 MNHEY and CDR2 SVGEGT.

CDR3 in amino acids: CASSKPTPSWLAGGRKETQYF. CDR3 nucleotide sequence: TGTGCCAGCAGCAAGCCAACCCCGAGCTGGCTAGCGGGGGGGAGAAAAGAGACCCAGTACTTC. V is TRBV21-1 and J is TRBJ2-5; TRBD2 is the table's D call and was not checked against the DNA. TRBV21-1 is a known pseudogene. The CDR3 extends over 21 amino acids.

This sequence joins TRBV2 and TRBJ1-2; 8 bases are shared with TRBD1. Trimming removed 7 bases from V and 6 bases from J; junction bases left unmatched: 7. Germline assignment: CDR1 SNHLY and CDR2 FYNNEI. This CDR3 is built from 13 residues. CDR3 sequence: CASTQTGENGYTF. The CDR3, as DNA: TGTGCCAGCACCCAGACAGGGGAGAATGGCTACACCTTC.

The chain couples TRBV23-1 to TRBJ2-7, with a possible D match to TRBD1 (6 bases). TRBV23-1 is recorded as an ORF, its role being uncertain. The V gene lost 6 bases and the J gene lost 2 bases, with 14 bases spanning the gap. The CDR3 totals 14 residues. CDR3: CASRPHRDTYEQYF. CDR3 DNA sequence: TGCGCCAGCAGGCCCCACAGGGATACCTACGAGCAGTACTTC.

The chain is built from TRBV11-2 and TRBJ2-5; no reliable D call. The germline V gene has CDR1 SGHAT and CDR2 FQNNGV. The CDR3 has 13 amino acids. V was cut by 2 bases and J by 0 bases, with 4 bases left in between. CDR3 sequence: CASSLPYQETQYF. CDR3 coding DNA: TGTGCCAGCAGCTTACCGTACCAAGAGACCCAGTACTTC.

V usage is TRBV29-1 and J usage is TRBJ2-3; 10 bases fit TRBD2. The CDR3 length is 15 residues. V was clipped by 3 bases and J by 5 bases; unmatched bases: 8. Germline V gene data show CDR1 as SQVTM and CDR2 as ANQGSEA. The CDR3 region is CSVEIGSGGLDTQYF. The CDR3 DNA reads as TGCAGCGTTGAGATTGGTAGCGGGGGGTTAGATACGCAGTATTTT.

The J gene is TRBJ2-1, the V gene TRBV28; 8 positions agree with TRBD2. Per germline, CDR1 MDHEN and CDR2 SYDVKM. This CDR3 contains 14 residues. Germline trimming cut 6 bases from V and 6 bases from J; bases unmatched to any gene: 7. The CDR3 is CASRPGLVGNEQFF. In DNA form, the CDR3 reads TGTGCCAGCAGACCGGGACTAGTTGGCAATGAGCAGTTCTTC.

The chain carries TRBV6-2 or TRBV6-3 and TRBJ1-1; no definite D call. Per germline, CDR1 MNHEY and CDR2 SVGEGT. CDR3 size: 12 residues. The V and J ends lost 3 bases and 7 bases respectively, with 9 bases between them. In DNA, the CDR3 is TGTGCCAGCAGTTATCTTATCGGTGAAGCTTTCTTT. Encoded protein: CASSYLIGEAFF.

The gene calls are TRBV5-5 and TRBJ1-1; 7 nucleotides agree with TRBD1. The CDR3 has 15 amino acids. In germline, CDR1 is SGHKS, CDR2 YYEKEE (reference sequence). With V trimmed by 2 bases and J by 6 bases, 10 bases remained unmatched. DNA for the CDR3: TGTGCCAGCAGCTTTTTTGAGGGGGCGCGTGCTGAAGCTTTCTTT. It translates to CASSFFEGARAEAFF.